These 12 T cell receptor beta chains share one sample of origin, sequenced in a study of a mutant IDH1 vaccine in newly diagnosed glioma. The antigens of these receptors remain unknown. The time point was: week 5, during vaccination. Every single dose of the vaccine, 300 ug of mutant IDH1 20-mer peptide, came with topical imiquimod. Some clones are missing from TCRdb's copy, which holds only in-frame ones; the method was immunoSEQ multiplex PCR. This sample has some 60,000 clones, with about nine tenths found just once. Material: PBMCs, obtained from a glioma patient whose treatment included an IDH1 peptide vaccine. Every receptor here comes from a woman aged 35 to 49 with glioma.

This rearrangement joins TRBV7-2 to TRBJ1-4; D call uncertain. The germline V gene encodes CDR1 SGHTA and CDR2 FQGNSA. V was shortened by 5 bases and J by 11 bases, with 21 bases between the two germline ends. This CDR3 has 15 residues. Here the CDR3 DNA reads TGTGCCAGCAGCGTAGGCGGGCGGCCGAACGACAAACTGTTTTTT. Its translation: CASSVGGRPNDKLFF.

The rearrangement uses TRBV28 and TRBJ1-5; 8 bases are a match to TRBD1. Trimming took 5 bases from V and 5 from J; bases not matched to a gene: 8. CDR1 and CDR2 from the germline V gene are MDHEN and SYDVKM. The CDR3 extends over 15 amino acids. The CDR3 nucleotides are TGTGCCAGCAGTCCCGGGACAGGAACTTATCAGCCCCAGCATTTT. Translation: CASSPGTGTYQPQHF.

The sample holds a few counts of this clone. The V and J genes are TRBV2 and TRBJ1-1, with unresolved D. From germline, CDR1 is SNHLY and CDR2 FYNNEI. V lost 5 bases and J lost 2, with 9 bases in between. The length of the CDR3 is 13 residues. CDR3 nucleotide sequence: TGTGCCAGCAGTAAATCGATAAACACTGAAGCTTTCTTT. Its protein product is CASSKSINTEAFF.

The genes are TRBV10-3 and TRBJ2-3; no reliable D call. The V gene lost 2 bases and the J gene lost 2 bases, with 8 bases spanning the gap. CDR3 size: 14 residues. Germline-derived CDR1 and CDR2 are ENHRY and SYGVKD. CDR3 bases: TGTGCCATCAGTGAGCGCGGTACCACAGATACGCAGTATTTT. This gives the protein CAISERGTTDTQYF.

This chain links TRBV6-5 with TRBJ1-3, with D possibly being TRBD1 (5 bases). Germline CDR1 and CDR2: MNHEY and SVGAGI. The CDR3 spans 14 residues. Between the trimmed V and J ends, which lost 8 bases and 1 base, there was a span of 12 bases. Written as DNA, the CDR3 is TGTGCCAGCCGCGAAAGGGGTTCTGGAAACACCATATATTTT. Protein sequence: CASRERGSGNTIYF.

J is TRBJ1-4 and V is TRBV30; D call uncertain. The CDR3 covers 12 residues. Deletions cut 0 bases from V and 8 bases from J, with 7 bases between. Germline V gene sequence: CDR1 GTSNPN, CDR2 SVGIG (reference sequence). In DNA, the CDR3 is TGTGCCTGGAGTGTAACAGCGGAAAAACTGTTTTTT. Residues: CAWSVTAEKLFF.

The V call is TRBV7-2, the J call TRBJ2-1; 12 positions match TRBD2. Germline assignment: CDR1 SGHTA and CDR2 FQGNSA. V shed 1 base, J shed 7 bases, and the junction held 5 bases outside the gene matches. The CDR3 is made up of 16 amino acids. DNA for the CDR3: TGTGCCAGCAGCTTAGTACTAGCGGGGGGAAGGAATGAGCAGTTCTTC. Its translation: CASSLVLAGGRNEQFF.

A single count supports this clone. The chain carries TRBV9 and TRBJ2-7, with a weak D call TRBD2 (5 bases). This CDR3 spans 15 amino acids. Trimming cost V 4 bases and J 2 bases, with 16 bases left between them. The germline V gene encodes CDR1 SGDLS and CDR2 YYNGEE. CDR3 sequence reads: CASSPRGAAAYEQYF. The CDR3 DNA follows: TGTGCCAGCAGCCCCCGGGGAGCGGCCGCCTACGAGCAGTACTTC.

The J gene is TRBJ1-1, the V gene TRBV6-5, with a possible D match to TRBD1 (5 bases). The CDR3 runs to 15 residues. Germline-derived CDR1 and CDR2 are MNHEY and SVGAGI. The V end lost 1 base, the J end lost 3 bases, and 12 bases lay between the germline ends. CDR3 DNA: TGTGCCAGCAGTTACTATCAGGGAATATACACTGAAGCTTTCTTT. Translating gives CASSYYQGIYTEAFF.

This clone has just a few counts. This same CDR3 is encoded by further DNA sequences in the sample. CDR3 protein: CASSLGRNTEAFF. For the CDR3, the DNA is TGCGCCAGCAGCTTGGGTAGGAACACTGAAGCTTTCTTT. The chain is built from TRBV5-1 and TRBJ1-1; no reliable D call. Trimming shortened V by 0 bases and J by 1 base, and 4 bases separated the two germline ends. The CDR3 has 13 amino acids. Germline loops: CDR1 SGHRS, CDR2 YFSETQ. Variable domain in full (rest from reference TRBV5-1 and TRBJ1-1): KAGVTQTPRYLIKTRGQQVTLSCSPISGHRSVSWYQQTPGQGLQFLFEYFSETQRNKGNFPGRFSGRQFSNSRSEMNVSTLELGDSALYLCASSLGRNTEAFFGQGTRLTVV.

The J gene is TRBJ1-5, the V gene TRBV30; maybe TRBD1 (6 bases). Trimming took 1 base from V and 0 from J, leaving 16 bases between them. The CDR3 length is 17 residues. The germline V gene encodes CDR1 GTSNPN and CDR2 SVGIG (reference sequence). The CDR3 nucleotides read TGTGCCTGGAGTGGTGCTCAGGACAGTTTTAGCAATCAGCCCCAGCATTTT. Translating gives CAWSGAQDSFSNQPQHF.

This clone was observed once. This chain joins TRBV9 and TRBJ2-5; a possible D gene is TRBD2 (5 bases). Germline V gives CDR1 SGDLS, CDR2 YYNGEE. The CDR3 is 14 amino acids. V lost 0 bases and J 10 bases, leaving 16 bases between the germline ends. The CDR3 is CASSVVASSGIQYF. The CDR3 DNA sequence: TGTGCCAGCAGCGTAGTGGCTAGCTCGGGAATCCAGTACTTC. Full variable domain (outside the CDR3, taken from reference TRBV9 and TRBJ2-5): DSGVTQTPKHLITATGQRVTLRCSPRSGDLSVYWYQQSLDQGLQFLIQYYNGEERAKGNILERFSAQQFPDLHSELNLSSLELGDSALYFCASSVVASSGIQYFGPGTRLLVL.